Given below is one TCR beta chain in context. The antigen is not known. The data are from a study of OX40 agonist ivuxolimab in advanced cancers. Study-wide context: Partial responses were seen in three patients, one with hepatocellular carcinoma and two with cutaneous melanoma. Study-level points and caveats: Within 6 weeks, CD4+ and CD8+ blood T cells expanded clonally at 0.1 to 3.0 mg/kg. On average, CD8+ T cells showed a greater number of expanded clones than CD4+.

V gave up 0 bases and J gave up 6 bases, with 9 bases separating them. The CDR3 loop spans 14 amino acids. Germline lookup yields CDR1 SEHNR and CDR2 FQNEAQ (reference sequence). The repertoire was sequenced with immunoSEQ multiplex PCR; TCRdb's copy has only in-frame clones and lacks some. This sample has about 95,000 clones, with roughly 89% found just once. Sampling times: baseline, cycle 4 day 1, cycle 7 day 1. The sample consisted of CD4+ or CD8+ T cells sorted from blood, taken in a trial of the OX40 agonist ivuxolimab. This receptor was obtained from an adult with an advanced solid tumor such as melanoma, head and neck, liver or kidney cancer. The rearrangement joins TRBV7-9 to TRBJ2-1; D not certain. The CDR3 reads CASSLADAGNEQFF. The CDR3 region has the DNA TGTGCCAGCAGCTTAGCGGACGCAGGCAATGAGCAGTTCTTC.